These 19 T cell receptor beta chains were sequenced from one sample in a study of beta chain features in type 1 diabetes. Reverse transcription of all isolated RNA meant that expressed TCRB transcripts were sequenced. The repertoire was sequenced with immunoSEQ multiplex PCR; TCRdb's copy has only in-frame clones and lacks some. The sample has 130,000 to 150,000 clones; roughly 50% are singletons. Sequenced input: Tregs from blood. The receptors were gathered from a man aged 18-30 years in good health.

The rearrangement links TRBV19 to TRBJ1-6, with D perhaps matching TRBD1 (5 bases). V shed 4 bases and J shed 9 bases, with 7 bases lying between them. The germline V gene has CDR1 LNHDA and CDR2 SQIVND (reference sequence). The CDR3 runs 12 residues. CDR3 bases: TGTGCCAGTAGTACAGGGATTTCACCCCTCCACTTT. Amino acid sequence: CASSTGISPLHF.

Only a few counts were recorded for this clone. The V call is TRBV19, the J call TRBJ2-5; TRBD2 agrees at 7 bases. With 7 bases clipped from V and 7 bases from J, the junction kept 24 bases outside the gene matches. The CDR3 consists of 18 residues. Germline loops: CDR1 LNHDA, CDR2 SQIVND (reference sequence). CDR3 in amino acids: CASTTPEPAGPPRRTQYF. CDR3 DNA sequence: TGTGCCAGTACCACCCCGGAGCCAGCGGGACCCCCCCGGCGGACCCAGTACTTC. The full variable domain, with the rest looked up from reference TRBV19 and TRBJ2-5, is DGGITQSPKYLFRKEGQNVTLSCEQNLNHDAMYWYRQDPGQGLRLIYYSQIVNDFQKGDIAEGYSVSREKKESFPLTVTSAQKNPTAFYLCASTTPEPAGPPRRTQYFGPGTRLLVL.

This chain joins TRBV4-1 and TRBJ2-5, with D possibly TRBD2 on 5 matching bases. This CDR3 contains 17 residues. Trimming took off 0 bases at V and 2 bases at J, with 16 bases between the two ends. Germline assignment: CDR1 MGHRA and CDR2 YSYEKL. CDR3 nucleotide sequence: TGCGCCAGCAGCCAAGATTCTTCCCGCGGGTGGCAAGAGACCCAGTACTTC. Translation: CASSQDSSRGWQETQYF.

The chain carries TRBV7-2 and TRBJ1-2; D gene ambiguous. Germline CDR1 is SGHTA and CDR2 is FQGNSA. Trimming took 3 bases from V and 6 from J, leaving 14 bases between them. The CDR3 runs to 14 residues. DNA of the CDR3: TGTGCCAGCAGCTTTAAACTGGAGGTAAATGGCTACACCTTC. Translation gives CASSFKLEVNGYTF.

The V and J genes are TRBV27 and TRBJ2-3; D is perhaps TRBD2 (5 bases). The CDR3 covers 11 residues. V was pared by 6 bases and J by 7 bases, with 8 bases between. CDR1 and CDR2 (germline): MNHEY, SMNVEV (reference sequence). The CDR3 loop is CASSPGNTQYF. The CDR3 DNA reads TGTGCCAGCAGCCCGGGGAATACGCAGTATTTT.

This chain joins TRBV7-2 and TRBJ2-3; 13 bases match TRBD2. The V gene's germline CDR1 is SGHTA and CDR2 FQGNSA. J gave up 2 bases and V 1 base, and 3 bases lay outside the gene matches. The CDR3 consists of 17 residues. The CDR3 is CASSLDGLAGVTDTQYF. In nucleotides, the CDR3 is TGTGCCAGCAGCTTAGACGGACTAGCGGGGGTCACAGATACGCAGTATTTT.

V and J are TRBV30 and TRBJ1-2, with 7 bases aligning to TRBD1. There are 13 residues in the CDR3. V was pared by 5 bases and J by 3 bases, with 6 bases of the junction left unmatched. Germline V CDR1 and CDR2: GTSNPN, SVGIG (reference sequence). CDR3 nucleotides: TGTGCCTGGGGGCGACAGGGCTACTATGGCTACACCTTC. Protein product: CAWGRQGYYGYTF.

On this clone: Relative to the germline gene, one junction end is altered; a read error may explain this. The gene calls are TRBV5-1 and TRBJ2-5, with a tentative D call TRBD2 (5 bases). Germline V gene lookup returns CDR1 SGHRS and CDR2 YFSETQ. This CDR3 is 14 amino acids long. The CDR3 loop reads CASSLLVLQEAQYF. The CDR3 nucleotides read TGCGCCAGCAGCTTACTAGTGTTACAAGAGGCCCAGTACTTC.

Concerning this clone itself: The junction differs from germline at one of its ends, possibly a read error. The chain joins TRBV6-1 to TRBJ1-5; TRBD1 might be the D (6 bases). Germline V CDR1 and CDR2: MNHNS, SASEGT. The CDR3 is made up of 15 amino acids. The CDR3 loop is CASTEVQGNDQPQHF. The CDR3 nucleotides read TGTGCCAGCACTGAAGTACAGGGAAACGATCAGCCCCAGCATTTT.

In its sample, this clone was seen once. CDR3 in DNA: TGTGCCAGTAAAACGGGGGAAGGGGCTGGGGCCAACGTCCTGACTTTC. Translating gives CASKTGEGAGANVLTF. This chain links TRBV19 with TRBJ2-6, with D possibly matching TRBD2 (6 bases). The CDR3 sequence is 16 residues long. Germline loops: CDR1 LNHDA, CDR2 SQIVND (reference sequence). V lost 7 bases, J lost 2 bases, and 15 bases lay in between.

V usage is TRBV7-3 and J usage is TRBJ2-1, with TRBD1 matching 10 bases. The germline gives CDR1 SGHTA, CDR2 FQGTGA. The CDR3 is 14 residues long. With V trimmed by 5 bases and J by 7 bases, 5 bases remained unmatched. The CDR3, as DNA: TGTGCCAGCAGCGACCGACAGGGGGCAAATGAGCAGTTCTTC. It codes for CASSDRQGANEQFF.

CDR3 nucleotide sequence: TGTGCCAGCAGTACTGGACAGGGCACAGATACGCAGTATTTT. Translated: CASSTGQGTDTQYF. The V gene is TRBV2, the J gene TRBJ2-3, with 7 bases identical to TRBD1. Germline CDR1 reads SNHLY; CDR2 reads FYNNEI. V lost 5 bases to trimming and J lost 1 base; unmatched junction nucleotides: 3. The CDR3 is made up of 14 amino acids.

V usage is TRBV5-4 and J usage is TRBJ1-2; TRBD1 agrees at 7 bases. Per germline, CDR1 SGHNT and CDR2 YYREEE (reference sequence). Germline trimming cut 4 bases from V and 7 bases from J; bases unmatched to any gene: 13. The CDR3 covers 15 residues. In nucleotides, the CDR3 is TGTGCCAGCAGCCAAGGGACAGACCGAGGACGTGGCTACACCTTC. It specifies CASSQGTDRGRGYTF.

This clone was detected a few times. Other DNA sequences in the sample encode the same CDR3. This chain joins TRBV30 and TRBJ2-7, with a tentative D call TRBD2 (5 bases). Per the germline V gene, CDR1 is GTSNPN and CDR2 is SVGIG (reference sequence). V was cut by 0 bases and J by 0 bases, with 6 bases left in between. The CDR3 spans 13 residues. In DNA, the CDR3 is TGTGCCTGGAGTGTTGGACTCTCCTACGAGCAGTACTTC. It encodes CAWSVGLSYEQYF.

For this clone: At one boundary the junction diverges from the germline segment, which might be a read error. The chain combines TRBV18 with TRBJ2-7; D ambiguous. This CDR3 is 12 amino acids long. The germline gives CDR1 KGHSH, CDR2 LQKENI. This chain's CDR3 is CASSPTGLERYF. Written as DNA, the CDR3 is TGTGCCAGCTCACCTACGGGTCTAGAGCGGTACTTC.

This clone was seen a single time. The CDR3 here is CASSSGLGASQTQYF. CDR3 coding DNA: TGTGCCAGCAGCTCCGGTTTGGGGGCCAGCCAGACCCAGTACTTC. V and J are TRBV11-3 and TRBJ2-5, with D tentatively TRBD1 (6 bases). V shed 4 bases and J shed 6 bases, with 18 bases lying between them. In germline, CDR1 is SGHNT, CDR2 YENEEA. CDR3 length: 15 residues.

This chain uses TRBV30 with TRBJ1-6, with TRBD1 matching over 7 bases. There are 14 residues in the CDR3. With 3 bases clipped from V and 9 bases from J, the junction kept 8 bases outside the gene matches. The germline CDR1 and CDR2 sequences are GTSNPN and SVGIG (reference sequence). CDR3 bases: TGTGCCTGGAGCTCAGACAGGGCCCCTTCACCCCTCCACTTT. It yields the protein CAWSSDRAPSPLHF. Variable domain in full (rest from reference TRBV30 and TRBJ1-6): SQTIHQWPATLVQPVGSPLSLECTVEGTSNPNLYWYRQAAGRGLQLLFYSVGIGQISSEVPQNLSASRPQDRQFILSSKKLLLSDSGFYLCAWSSDRAPSPLHFGNGTRLTVT.

The chain couples TRBV6-6 to TRBJ2-1; 7 bases map to TRBD2. CDR3 length: 16 residues. Germline V lookup: CDR1 MNHNY, CDR2 SVGAGI (reference sequence). V trimming: 0 bases; J trimming: 6 bases; junction bases outside the gene matches: 8. Here the CDR3 DNA reads TGTGCCAGCAGTTACTCTGGTGGGAGGGCCCGCAATGAGCAGTTCTTC. Its protein product is CASSYSGGRARNEQFF.

The chain carries TRBV9 and TRBJ2-5; 9 positions match TRBD1. The CDR3 consists of 14 residues. Germline-derived CDR1 and CDR2 are SGDLS and YYNGEE. V lost 6 bases and J lost 3; bases outside the gene matches: 6. CDR3 nucleotide sequence: TGTGCCAGCACCACGACAGGGGGGAAAGAGACCCAGTACTTC. The encoded protein is CASTTTGGKETQYF.